These 10 T cell receptor beta chains originate from one sample sequenced in a study of T cell changes during pregnancy in multiple sclerosis. Repertoires were generated with immunoSEQ multiplex PCR, while TCRdb's copy carries only in-frame clones and drops some. Of roughly 110,000 clones in the sample, roughly nine tenths were seen once. The material was peripheral blood, obtained in the third trimester of pregnancy. The receptors come from a female donor with multiple sclerosis, enrolled in a pregnancy study.

V usage is TRBV5-1 and J usage is TRBJ2-3; TRBD1 might be the D (6 bases). The V end was cut by 0 bases, the J end by 5 bases, with 13 bases between. The germline CDR1 and CDR2 sequences are SGHRS and YFSETQ. The CDR3 is made up of 15 amino acids. CDR3 in DNA: TGCGCCAGCAGCTTGGGGGGGCAGGGCTTAGATACGCAGTATTTT. This gives the protein CASSLGGQGLDTQYF.

The chain employs TRBV29-1 and TRBJ2-2; D not resolved. Germline CDR1 is SQVTM and CDR2 is ANQGSEA. The V gene lost 2 bases and the J gene lost 4 bases, with 5 bases spanning the gap. The CDR3 has 12 amino acids. The CDR3 region is CSVERGTGELFF. As DNA, the CDR3 is TGCAGCGTTGAACGAGGCACCGGGGAGCTGTTTTTT.

V usage is TRBV7-8 and J usage is TRBJ2-1; 9 bases map to TRBD2. The CDR3 has 15 amino acids. The germline V gene encodes CDR1 SGHVS and CDR2 FQNEAQ. V lost 1 base to trimming and J lost 4 bases; unmatched junction nucleotides: 2. The CDR3 nucleotides are TGTGCCAGCAGCTTAGTGGCGGGGGGGTACAATGAGCAGTTCTTC. This gives the protein CASSLVAGGYNEQFF.

V is TRBV9 and J is TRBJ2-6; TRBD1 might be the D (7 bases). The CDR3 is 19 amino acids. Germline V gene lookup returns CDR1 SGDLS and CDR2 YYNGEE. V lost 0 bases and J 2 bases, leaving 18 bases between the germline ends. The DNA of the CDR3 is TGTGCCAGCAGCGTAGCTGATGGTGGCAGGGGGGCTGGGGCCAACGTCCTGACTTTC. Its translation: CASSVADGGRGAGANVLTF.

J is TRBJ2-1 and V is TRBV9, with 11 positions matching TRBD2. There are 15 residues in the CDR3. Germline lookup yields CDR1 SGDLS and CDR2 YYNGEE. The junction had 6 bases not matched to a gene; V was cut back by 3 bases and J by 7 bases. This CDR3 reads CASSATSGSRNEQFF. Written as DNA, the CDR3 is TGTGCCAGCAGCGCCACTAGCGGGAGTCGGAATGAGCAGTTCTTC.

V usage is TRBV18 and J usage is TRBJ1-2; D possibly corresponds to TRBD1 (6 bases). Between the trimmed V and J ends, which lost 4 bases and 1 base, there was a span of 16 bases. Germline values: CDR1 KGHSH, CDR2 LQKENI. The CDR3 covers 16 residues. CDR3 sequence (DNA): TGTGCCAGCTCACTCCGAGAGGACAGCCTTAACTATGGCTACACCTTC. Residues: CASSLREDSLNYGYTF.

This sequence joins TRBV5-5 and TRBJ2-2; D is undetermined. Trimming shortened V by 0 bases and J by 7 bases, and 4 bases separated the two germline ends. Per germline, CDR1 SGHKS and CDR2 YYEKEE (reference sequence). The CDR3 runs to 12 residues. The CDR3 sequence: CASSLGSGELFF. In DNA form, the CDR3 reads TGTGCCAGCAGCTTGGGGAGCGGGGAGCTGTTTTTT.

This chain joins TRBV19 and TRBJ2-3; 10 bases align to TRBD1. The length of the CDR3 is 18 residues. The junction had 9 bases not matched to a gene; V was cut back by 1 base and J by 2 bases. Per germline, CDR1 LNHDA and CDR2 SQIVND (reference sequence). CDR3 bases: TGTGCCAGTAGTATAGGGTATCAGGGACAGGGGTCCACAGATACGCAGTATTTT. Its protein product is CASSIGYQGQGSTDTQYF. The entire variable domain, with the rest obtained from reference TRBV19 and TRBJ2-3, is as follows: DGGITQSPKYLFRKEGQNVTLSCEQNLNHDAMYWYRQDPGQGLRLIYYSQIVNDFQKGDIAEGYSVSREKKESFPLTVTSAQKNPTAFYLCASSIGYQGQGSTDTQYFGPGTRLTVL.

The chain carries TRBV6-5 and TRBJ2-7, with D possibly matching TRBD1 (5 bases). This CDR3 spans 12 amino acids. Per germline, CDR1 MNHEY and CDR2 SVGAGI. V was trimmed by 6 bases and J by 3 bases, leaving 9 bases between them. The CDR3 nucleotides read TGTGCCAGCAGGGGGCGCGTCTACGAGCAGTACTTC. Residues: CASRGRVYEQYF.

The gene calls are TRBV28 and TRBJ1-1, with D possibly matching TRBD1 (5 bases). CDR1 is MDHEN and CDR2 is SYDVKM in the germline V gene. There are 16 residues in the CDR3. Trimming stripped 7 bases from V and 3 bases from J, with 21 bases between. CDR3 protein: CASTSGGRQKDTEAFF. The CDR3 bases are TGTGCCAGCACCAGCGGGGGGAGACAGAAGGACACTGAAGCTTTCTTT. Full variable domain (remainder filled in from reference TRBV28 and TRBJ1-1): DVKVTQSSRYLVKRTGEKVFLECVQDMDHENMFWYRQDPGLGLRLIYFSYDVKMKEKGDIPEGYSVSREKKERFSLILESASTNQTSMYLCASTSGGRQKDTEAFFGQGTRLTVV.